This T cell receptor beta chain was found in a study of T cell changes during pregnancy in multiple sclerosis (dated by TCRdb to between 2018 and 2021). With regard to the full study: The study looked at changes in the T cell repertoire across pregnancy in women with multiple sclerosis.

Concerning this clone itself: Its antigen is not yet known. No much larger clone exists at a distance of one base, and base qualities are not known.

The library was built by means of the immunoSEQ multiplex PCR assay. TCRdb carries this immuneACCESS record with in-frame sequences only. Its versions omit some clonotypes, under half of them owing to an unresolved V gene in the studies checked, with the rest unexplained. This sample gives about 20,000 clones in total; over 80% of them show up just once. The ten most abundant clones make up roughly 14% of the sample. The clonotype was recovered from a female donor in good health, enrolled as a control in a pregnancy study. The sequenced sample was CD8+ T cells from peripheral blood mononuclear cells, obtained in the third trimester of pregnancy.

This receptor has the CDR3 CASSSGLYNEQFF. DNA sequence: TGTGCCAGCAGTTCGGGACTATACAATGAGCAGTTCTTC. The chain employs TRBV28 and TRBJ2-1, with TRBD2 matching 7 junction bases. There are 13 amino acids in the CDR3, from cysteine to phenylalanine inclusive. The CDR3 DNA has 39 bases and is translated from base 1. CDR1 and CDR2, looked up from the germline V gene, are MDHEN and SYDVKM. After removal of 4 bases from V and 4 bases from J, the junction retains 1 base not matched to a gene. The full variable domain, completed from the reference TRBV28 and TRBJ2-1 proteins outside the CDR3, reads DVKVTQSSRYLVKRTGEKVFLECVQDMDHENMFWYRQDPGLGLRLIYFSYDVKMKEKGDIPEGYSVSREKKERFSLILESASTNQTSMYLCASSSGLYNEQFFGPGTRLTVL.